The 18 T cell receptor beta chains below all came from one sample that was sequenced in a study of neoadjuvant anti-PD-1 for oral cavity cancer. Profiled with immunoSEQ multiplex PCR; TCRdb holds only in-frame clones, not every one. Of over 80,000 clones in the sample, about 84% were seen once. Material: PBMCs, obtained before nivolumab (anti-PD-1) treatment. The receptor source for this set is a person aged 35-79 years with oral cavity squamous cell carcinoma.

The chain couples TRBV7-9 to TRBJ1-1, with D perhaps TRBD1 (5 bases). Trimming stripped 5 bases from V and 3 bases from J, with 7 bases between. The germline gives CDR1 SEHNR, CDR2 FQNEAQ (reference sequence). The length of the CDR3 is 12 residues. CDR3 amino acids: CASSAGDTEAFF. As DNA, the CDR3 is TGTGCCAGCAGCGCGGGGGACACTGAAGCTTTCTTT. The full variable domain, its missing parts supplied by reference TRBV7-9 and TRBJ1-1, is DTGVSQNPRHKITKRGQNVTFRCDPISEHNRLYWYRQTLGQGPEFLTYFQNEAQLEKSRLLSDRFSAERPKGSFSTLEIQRTEQGDSAMYLCASSAGDTEAFFGQGTRLTVV.

The gene calls are TRBV27 and TRBJ1-2; 8 nucleotides agree with TRBD1. Looked up from germline, CDR1 is MNHEY and CDR2 is SMNVEV (reference sequence). The CDR3 sequence is 13 residues long. J was trimmed by 8 bases and V by 6 bases; bases with no gene match: 8. The CDR3 DNA follows: TGTGCCAGCAGCGGCACAGGGGGGAAAGGCTACACCTTC. Translated: CASSGTGGKGYTF.

V gene TRBV11-2 combines with J gene TRBJ1-2, with 7 bases aligning to TRBD1. Trimming took 7 bases from V and 4 from J; bases not matched to a gene: 6. CDR3 length: 13 residues. Per germline, CDR1 SGHAT and CDR2 FQNNGV. The DNA of the CDR3 is TGTGCCAGCACAGACAGGGCTCTCTATGGCTACACCTTC. Its protein is CASTDRALYGYTF.

V usage is TRBV13 and J usage is TRBJ2-1; 8 bases fit TRBD2. Germline V gives CDR1 PRHDT, CDR2 FYEKMQ (reference sequence). This CDR3 is built from 16 residues. V was pared by 3 bases and J by 3 bases, with 7 bases of the junction left unmatched. CDR3 sequence: CASSFRGLADYNEQFF. CDR3 in DNA: TGTGCCAGCAGCTTCCGAGGACTAGCAGACTACAATGAGCAGTTCTTC.

The chain couples TRBV5-5 to TRBJ1-4; no definite D call. The CDR3 is made up of 14 amino acids. The germline V gene encodes CDR1 SGHKS and CDR2 YYEKEE (reference sequence). Trimming took 6 bases from V and 7 from J, leaving 16 bases between them. CDR3 amino acids: CASTEPGMGEKLFF. The CDR3 DNA sequence: TGTGCCAGCACTGAGCCGGGCATGGGTGAAAAACTGTTTTTT.

The rearrangement joins TRBV7-2 to TRBJ2-5; tentative D call: TRBD1 (5 bases). The germline CDR1 and CDR2 sequences are SGHTA and FQGNSA. The CDR3 is made up of 15 amino acids. V was clipped by 2 bases and J by 5 bases, with 15 bases between them. CDR3 sequence (DNA): TGTGCCAGCAGCTTATTAGGGGCGTTGGTGGAGACCCAGTACTTC. This gives the protein CASSLLGALVETQYF.

The J gene is TRBJ1-1, the V gene TRBV5-1, with TRBD1 as a possible D gene (6 bases). This CDR3 is 13 amino acids long. Germline CDR1 SGHRS, CDR2 YFSETQ. V was trimmed by 1 base and J by 3 bases, leaving 7 bases between them. The CDR3 region is CASSLSGDTEAFF. The CDR3 DNA reads TGCGCCAGCAGCTTGTCAGGGGACACTGAAGCTTTCTTT.

V usage is TRBV27 and J usage is TRBJ2-7, with D maybe TRBD1 (5 bases). This CDR3 contains 19 residues. The ends were cut back, 2 bases at V and 0 bases at J, with 23 bases in the middle. Germline lookup yields CDR1 MNHEY and CDR2 SMNVEV (reference sequence). CDR3: CASSLIGSVQGQSSYEQYF. Written as DNA, the CDR3 is TGTGCCAGCAGTTTAATTGGGTCCGTTCAGGGCCAGAGCTCCTACGAGCAGTACTTC.

The chain couples TRBV6-1 to TRBJ1-1; no definite D call. CDR1 and CDR2 (germline): MNHNS, SASEGT. V shed 2 bases and J shed 6 bases, with 7 bases lying between them. The CDR3 has 12 amino acids. This chain's CDR3 is CASSEFYAEAFF. The CDR3 nucleotides are TGTGCCAGCAGTGAATTTTACGCTGAAGCTTTCTTT.

The J gene is TRBJ1-2, the V gene TRBV10-3; D uncertain. The CDR3 is made up of 15 amino acids. Trimming took off 0 bases at V and 4 bases at J, with 12 bases between the two ends. CDR1 and CDR2 from the germline V gene are ENHRY and SYGVKD. CDR3 sequence reads: CAISESVAAVYGYTF. The CDR3 nucleotides read TGTGCCATCAGTGAGTCGGTGGCAGCGGTCTATGGCTACACCTTC.

The chain is built from TRBV19 and TRBJ2-2, with 10 bases lining up with TRBD1. Germline CDR1 reads LNHDA; CDR2 reads SQIVND (reference sequence). The trim removed 3 bases at V and 5 bases at J, leaving 6 bases unmatched. This CDR3 has 16 amino acids. The CDR3 protein is CASSMGTGVLTGELFF. The CDR3 DNA follows: TGTGCCAGTAGTATGGGGACAGGGGTGTTGACCGGGGAGCTGTTTTTT.

This clone was seen just once. The gene calls are TRBV9 and TRBJ1-3, with unresolved D. This CDR3 comprises 15 residues. The V gene's germline CDR1 is SGDLS and CDR2 YYNGEE. Trimming took 0 bases from V and 2 from J, leaving 9 bases between them. The CDR3 DNA is TGTGCCAGCAGCGTAGCCAGGTCCGCTGGAAACACCATATATTTT. The encoded protein is CASSVARSAGNTIYF.

As concerns this clone: The sample carries other DNA sequences with the same CDR3. The J gene is TRBJ2-7, the V gene TRBV5-1; 13 positions agree with TRBD2. This CDR3 has 15 residues. The trim removed 0 bases at V and 4 bases at J, leaving 1 base unmatched. Germline V gene lookup returns CDR1 SGHRS and CDR2 YFSETQ. The CDR3 is CASSLGTSGGYEQYF. DNA for the CDR3: TGCGCCAGCAGCTTGGGGACTAGCGGGGGATACGAGCAGTACTTC.

The chain combines TRBV2 with TRBJ2-2, with a tentative D call TRBD1 (6 bases). The CDR3 covers 15 residues. CDR1 is SNHLY, CDR2 FYNNEI, per germline. V dropped 3 bases and J dropped 1 base, with 9 bases sitting between them. As DNA, the CDR3 is TGTGCCAGCAGTGATCTAGGGGGGAACACCGGGGAGCTGTTTTTT. Amino acids: CASSDLGGNTGELFF. Supplemented by reference TRBV2 and TRBJ2-2, the full variable domain reads EPEVTQTPSHQVTQMGQEVILRCVPISNHLYFYWYRQILGQKVEFLVSFYNNEISEKSEIFDDQFSVERPDGSNFTLKIRSTKLEDSAMYFCASSDLGGNTGELFFGEGSRLTVL.

The chain couples TRBV27 to TRBJ2-3; D gene uncertain. V was pared by 4 bases and J by 4 bases, with 15 bases between. The CDR3 covers 15 residues. The germline gives CDR1 MNHEY, CDR2 SMNVEV (reference sequence). The CDR3 DNA reads TGTGCCAGCAGTTCCCCAACGGTAAACGCAGATACGCAGTATTTT. It codes for CASSSPTVNADTQYF.

The J gene is TRBJ1-4, the V gene TRBV6-1, with D possibly matching TRBD1 (6 bases). Deletions cut 6 bases from V and 3 bases from J, with 8 bases between. The CDR3 has 13 amino acids. Germline V CDR1 and CDR2: MNHNS, SASEGT. Written as DNA, the CDR3 is TGTGCCAGCAGGGGGGCGGCTAATGAAAAACTGTTTTTT. It codes for CASRGAANEKLFF.

This chain uses TRBV4-2 with TRBJ2-1; 13 bases map to TRBD2. Per germline, CDR1 LGHNA and CDR2 YNFKEQ. V was clipped by 0 bases and J by 14 bases; unmatched bases: 10. The CDR3 length is 16 residues. CDR3 nucleotides: TGTGCCAGCAGCCAAGAGTTCGGGACTAGCGGGGTGTCGGAGTTCTTC. Residues: CASSQEFGTSGVSEFF.

This clone was counted only a few times. V and J are TRBV11-2 and TRBJ1-2; TRBD1 agrees at 8 bases. Germline CDR1 SGHAT, CDR2 FQNNGV. The CDR3 loop spans 18 amino acids. After removal of 5 bases from V and 4 bases from J, the junction contained 18 bases not matched to a gene. This chain's CDR3 is CASSIGVDRASFSYGYTF. The DNA for the CDR3 is TGTGCCAGCAGCATAGGAGTGGACAGGGCCTCCTTTAGCTATGGCTACACCTTC. The full variable domain, rest sourced from reference TRBV11-2 and TRBJ1-2, is EAGVAQSPRYKIIEKRQSVAFWCNPISGHATLYWYQQILGQGPKLLIQFQNNGVVDDSQLPKDRFSAERLKGVDSTLKIQPAKLEDSAVYLCASSIGVDRASFSYGYTFGSGTRLTVV.